Ten or more counts support the clone carrying this T cell receptor (beta chain). Its antigen remains unknown. CDR3 length: 16 residues. The V segment lost 3 bases and the J segment 5 bases; nucleotides outside the gene matches: 6. Germline loops: CDR1 SGHTA, CDR2 FQGNSA. The source of the sample is a study of T cell repertoires in cytomegalovirus infection. As for the study in general: The authors used CMV epitopes that were HLA-C-restricted (recently identified) and HLA-B-restricted (well studied). An indication of both CMV infection and matching HLA type came from public TCR beta signatures.

Study outcomes and limitations: What dominated the ex vivo response were HLA-C-restricted CMV-specific TCR beta clonotypes.

TCRdb reprocessed the reads via MiXCR and lists one record per CDR3 protein. The table lists roughly 170,000 distinct CDR3 sequences, about 20% of them singletons. The chain recombines TRBV7-2 with TRBJ2-1; 11 bases map to TRBD2. Source: CD8+ T cells from cultured PBMCs, taken from culture after CMV antigen stimulation. The sequence was obtained from a human donor in good health (CMV status not recorded). Some clones in this sample may be carry-over from other donors' samples. The CDR3 loop is CASSFPSGGHDNEQFF. The CDR3 DNA follows: TGTGCCAGCAGCTTTCCTAGCGGGGGGCACGACAATGAGCAGTTCTTC.